A single sample is the source of the 3 T cell receptor beta chains below, sequenced in a study of Ad26.COV2.S vaccination and SARS-CoV-2 variants. The treatment here: 15 to 20 received Ad26.COV2.S at low or high dose, single or two shots; roughly 5 received placebo; per-sample allocation not given. Collection of the samples took place on day 63 after the first injection of vaccine or placebo. Clones were sequenced by immunoSEQ multiplex PCR, and TCRdb holds only the in-frame ones, with some missing. The sample contains roughly 500,000 clones, about 88% of which appear only once. The sequencing here drew on peripheral blood, taken in a trial of Ad26.COV2.S vaccine versus placebo. The receptors come from a person aged 18-60 years who received the Ad26.COV2.S COVID-19 vaccine or a placebo.

This chain joins TRBV7-6 and TRBJ1-3; D is unresolved. The CDR3 runs 12 residues. Germline V gene data show CDR1 as SGHVS and CDR2 as FNYEAQ. V was clipped by 5 bases and J by 2 bases, with 4 bases between them. The CDR3 protein is CASSTAGNTIYF. CDR3 sequence (DNA): TGTGCCAGCAGCACGGCTGGAAACACCATATATTTT.

The V and J genes are TRBV24-1 and TRBJ1-1; maybe TRBD1 (6 bases). V lost 6 bases and J lost 7, with 14 bases in between. The CDR3 runs to 13 residues. CDR1 is KGHDR and CDR2 is SFDVKD in the germline V gene. The CDR3 region has the DNA TGTGCCACCAGTCGGACAGACCGATTTGAAGCTTTCTTT. Translating it yields CATSRTDRFEAFF.

In its sample, this clone was seen a few times. The chain couples TRBV5-4 to TRBJ1-2, with D perhaps TRBD1 (5 bases). V was pared by 4 bases and J by 8 bases, with 12 bases between. CDR3 length equals 12 residues. Germline V gene lookup returns CDR1 SGHNT and CDR2 YYREEE (reference sequence). The CDR3 DNA follows: TGTGCCAGCAGCCCGGGACTTGGGGGCTACACCTTC. This sequence encodes CASSPGLGGYTF. Combining the CDR3 with reference TRBV5-4 and TRBJ1-2 gives the whole variable domain ETGVTQSPTHLIKTRGQQVTLRCSSQSGHNTVSWYQQALGQGPQFIFQYYREEENGRGNFPPRFSGLQFPNYSSELNVNALELDDSALYLCASSPGLGGYTFGSGTRLTVV.